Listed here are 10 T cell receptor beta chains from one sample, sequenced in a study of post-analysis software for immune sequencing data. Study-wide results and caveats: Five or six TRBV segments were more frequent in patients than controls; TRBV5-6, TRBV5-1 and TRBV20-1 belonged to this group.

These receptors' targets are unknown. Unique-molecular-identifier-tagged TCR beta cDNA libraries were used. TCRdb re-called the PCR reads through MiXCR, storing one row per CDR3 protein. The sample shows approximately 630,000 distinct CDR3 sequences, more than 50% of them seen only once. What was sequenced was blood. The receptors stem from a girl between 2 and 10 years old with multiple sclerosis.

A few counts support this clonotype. The CDR3 sequence: CASSWLGSSTDTQYF. CDR3 DNA sequence: TGTGCCAGCAGCTGGTTGGGCAGCAGCACAGATACGCAGTATTTT. The chain joins TRBV3-1 to TRBJ2-3; the D is unclear. Between the trimmed V and J ends, which lost 5 bases and 0 bases, there was a span of 12 bases. Germline loops: CDR1 LGHDT, CDR2 YNNKEL (reference sequence). The CDR3 is made up of 15 amino acids.

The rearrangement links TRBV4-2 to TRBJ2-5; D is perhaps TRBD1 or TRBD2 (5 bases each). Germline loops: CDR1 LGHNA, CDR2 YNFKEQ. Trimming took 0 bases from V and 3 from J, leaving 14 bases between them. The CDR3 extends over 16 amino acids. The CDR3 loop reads CASSQEGEGREETQYF. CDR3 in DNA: TGTGCCAGCAGCCAAGAAGGTGAGGGACGGGAAGAGACCCAGTACTTC.

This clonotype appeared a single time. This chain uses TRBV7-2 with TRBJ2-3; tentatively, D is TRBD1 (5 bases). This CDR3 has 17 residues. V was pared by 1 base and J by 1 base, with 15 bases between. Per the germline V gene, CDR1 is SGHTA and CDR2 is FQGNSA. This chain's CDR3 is CASSLGRQPLRTDTQYF. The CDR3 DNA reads TGTGCCAGCAGCTTAGGGAGACAGCCCCTCCGCACAGATACGCAGTATTTT.

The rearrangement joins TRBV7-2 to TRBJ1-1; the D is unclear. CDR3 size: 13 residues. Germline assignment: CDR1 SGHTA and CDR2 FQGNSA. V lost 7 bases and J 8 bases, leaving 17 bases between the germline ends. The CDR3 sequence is CASTVPQNREAFF. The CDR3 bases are TGTGCCAGCACCGTACCACAGAATCGGGAAGCTTTCTTT.

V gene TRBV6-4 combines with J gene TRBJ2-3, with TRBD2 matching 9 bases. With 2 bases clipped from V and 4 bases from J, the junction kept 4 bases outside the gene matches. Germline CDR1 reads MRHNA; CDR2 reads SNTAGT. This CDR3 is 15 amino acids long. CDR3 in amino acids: CASSDRRGGADTQYF. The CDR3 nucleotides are TGTGCCAGCAGTGACCGGCGGGGGGGCGCAGATACGCAGTATTTT.

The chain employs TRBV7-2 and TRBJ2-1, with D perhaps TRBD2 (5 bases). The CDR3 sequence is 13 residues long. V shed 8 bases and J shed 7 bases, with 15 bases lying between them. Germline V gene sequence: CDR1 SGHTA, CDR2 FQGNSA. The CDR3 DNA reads TGTGCCAGCGGCCCGGGAAAGAGGAATGAGCAGTTCTTC. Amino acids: CASGPGKRNEQFF.

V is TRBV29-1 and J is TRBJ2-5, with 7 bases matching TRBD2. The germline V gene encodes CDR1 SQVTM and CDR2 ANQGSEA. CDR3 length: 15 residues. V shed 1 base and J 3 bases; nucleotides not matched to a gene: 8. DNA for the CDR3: TGCAGCGTTGAAGGGTCCCTAGCGGATGAAGAGACCCAGTACTTC. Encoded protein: CSVEGSLADEETQYF.

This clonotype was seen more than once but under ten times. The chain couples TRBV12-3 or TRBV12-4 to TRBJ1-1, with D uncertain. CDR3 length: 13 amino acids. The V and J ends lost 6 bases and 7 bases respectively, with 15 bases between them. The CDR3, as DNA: TGTGCCAGCAGACCAGTTCCAGGAGGTGAAGCTTTCTTT. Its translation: CASRPVPGGEAFF.

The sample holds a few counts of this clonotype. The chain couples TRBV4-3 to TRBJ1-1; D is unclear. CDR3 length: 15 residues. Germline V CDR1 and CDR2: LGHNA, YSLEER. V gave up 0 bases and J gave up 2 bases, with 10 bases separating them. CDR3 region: CASSQEARKNTEAFF. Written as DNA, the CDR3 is TGCGCCAGCAGCCAAGAGGCGAGAAAAAACACTGAAGCTTTCTTT.

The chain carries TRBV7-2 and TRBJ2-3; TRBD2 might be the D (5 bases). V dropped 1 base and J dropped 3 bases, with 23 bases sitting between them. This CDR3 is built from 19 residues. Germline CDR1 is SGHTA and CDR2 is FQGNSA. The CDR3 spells CASSLGLTLSWLGTDTQYF. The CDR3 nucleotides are TGTGCCAGCAGCTTAGGACTAACCCTGTCATGGTTAGGTACAGATACGCAGTATTTT.